This passage covers 22 T cell receptor beta chains from one sample sequenced in a study of T cell responses to AZD1222 COVID-19 vaccine. This table comes from immunoSEQ multiplex PCR, and its TCRdb copy is limited to in-frame clones, with some not included. In the table there are roughly 180,000 clones, 85% to 90% of which are singletons. The sequenced sample was peripheral blood, obtained on day 0 of MenACWY control vaccination. These TCRs come from an adult in good health.

The V call is TRBV30, the J call TRBJ2-7; TRBD1 agrees at 9 bases. The CDR3 runs to 13 residues. Looked up from germline, CDR1 is GTSNPN and CDR2 is SVGIG (reference sequence). V shed 3 bases, J shed 3 bases, and the junction held 3 bases outside the gene matches. This CDR3 reads CAWSGQGSYEQYF. In DNA form, the CDR3 reads TGTGCCTGGAGCGGACAGGGGAGCTACGAGCAGTACTTC.

V gene TRBV9 combines with J gene TRBJ2-3; D is uncertain. Per the germline V gene, CDR1 is SGDLS and CDR2 is YYNGEE. This CDR3 spans 15 amino acids. V shed 2 bases and J shed 4 bases, with 14 bases lying between them. CDR3 protein: CASSVGSMNPDTQYF. As DNA, the CDR3 is TGTGCCAGCAGCGTGGGTAGCATGAACCCAGATACGCAGTATTTT. The variable domain in full, with the rest retrieved from reference TRBV9 and TRBJ2-3, is DSGVTQTPKHLITATGQRVTLRCSPRSGDLSVYWYQQSLDQGLQFLIQYYNGEERAKGNILERFSAQQFPDLHSELNLSSLELGDSALYFCASSVGSMNPDTQYFGPGTRLTVL.

This chain connects TRBV5-1 to TRBJ2-1; possibly TRBD1 or TRBD2 for D (5 bases each). The germline V and J ends were trimmed by 0 bases and 7 bases, with 17 bases remaining between them. Germline V gene data show CDR1 as SGHRS and CDR2 as YFSETQ. The CDR3 length is 16 residues. Written as DNA, the CDR3 is TGCGCCAGCAGCTTGGCCTCTGGGGACGTGGGGAATGAGCAGTTCTTC. It encodes CASSLASGDVGNEQFF.

V usage is TRBV5-4 and J usage is TRBJ1-2; the match to TRBD1 covers 8 bases. V lost 4 bases and J lost 4; bases outside the gene matches: 6. CDR1 and CDR2 from the germline V gene are SGHNT and YYREEE (reference sequence). The CDR3 is 14 amino acids. Here the CDR3 reads CASSRGQAFYGYTF. The DNA of the CDR3 is TGTGCCAGCAGCAGGGGACAGGCGTTCTATGGCTACACCTTC.

This sequence joins TRBV7-3 and TRBJ1-1; D gene unclear. The germline V gene has CDR1 SGHTA and CDR2 FQGTGA. The CDR3 totals 14 residues. V lost 5 bases and J lost 7, with 17 bases in between. The DNA for the CDR3 is TGTGCCAGCAGCGTAGGTGGTCTTACGGGTGAAGCTTTCTTT. This gives the protein CASSVGGLTGEAFF.

The gene calls are TRBV29-1 and TRBJ2-7; no reliable D call. This CDR3 is built from 13 residues. The germline V and J ends were trimmed by 4 bases and 6 bases, with 16 bases remaining between them. Germline loops: CDR1 SQVTM, CDR2 ANQGSEA. The CDR3 DNA reads TGCAGCGTTGTTTCTGCGTTCGAATTCGAGCAGTACTTC. This gives the protein CSVVSAFEFEQYF.

The chain recombines TRBV19 with TRBJ2-5, with TRBD2 identical over 7 bases. The CDR3 is made up of 15 amino acids. CDR1 is LNHDA, CDR2 SQIVND, per germline (reference sequence). Unmatched junction bases numbered 11, after V lost 6 bases and J lost 4 bases. The CDR3 bases are TGTGCCAGTAGCTCCGGACTAGGCGCGGGAGAGACCCAGTACTTC. Protein: CASSSGLGAGETQYF.

This chain uses TRBV5-1 with TRBJ2-7; D not certain. The V end was cut by 4 bases, the J end by 3 bases, with 17 bases between. The CDR3 covers 15 residues. From germline, CDR1 is SGHRS and CDR2 YFSETQ. The CDR3 loop reads CASSTNRDKYYEQYF. In DNA, the CDR3 is TGCGCCAGCAGCACCAACCGAGACAAGTACTACGAGCAGTACTTC.

The sample holds a few counts of this clone. The chain is built from TRBV7-9 and TRBJ2-7; 7 nucleotides align to TRBD2. V lost 0 bases and J lost 2; bases outside the gene matches: 7. The CDR3 runs 16 residues. Germline V gives CDR1 SEHNR, CDR2 FQNEAQ (reference sequence). CDR3 amino acids: CASSLAGGSGAYEQYF. For the CDR3, the DNA is TGTGCCAGCAGCTTAGCGGGGGGGTCTGGCGCCTACGAGCAGTACTTC.

The chain has TRBV28 and TRBJ1-2; D is perhaps TRBD1 (6 bases). Germline V lookup: CDR1 MDHEN, CDR2 SYDVKM. Trimming pared 3 bases from V and 2 bases from J, leaving 7 bases between. The CDR3 has 13 residues. The CDR3 here is CASSFGQNYGYTF. In DNA, the CDR3 is TGTGCCAGCAGTTTTGGACAGAACTATGGCTACACCTTC.

The genes are TRBV9 and TRBJ2-7, with 9 nucleotides matching TRBD2. The germline V gene has CDR1 SGDLS and CDR2 YYNGEE. The V and J ends lost 3 bases and 3 bases, in that order; junction bases with no gene match: 7. The CDR3 is 15 residues long. The CDR3 sequence: CASSAHIAGDYEQYF. In DNA form, the CDR3 reads TGTGCCAGCAGCGCCCACATAGCGGGAGACTACGAGCAGTACTTC.

V and J are TRBV6-6 and TRBJ2-5; 8 bases match TRBD2. The ends lost 5 bases at V and 1 base at J; junction bases unmatched: 15. Germline V lookup: CDR1 MNHNY, CDR2 SVGAGI (reference sequence). The CDR3 runs to 18 residues. The chain's CDR3 is CASSPSGGDQGGQETQYF. CDR3 bases: TGTGCCAGCAGTCCATCGGGAGGGGATCAAGGGGGCCAAGAGACCCAGTACTTC.

The chain carries TRBV27 and TRBJ2-7; D is possibly TRBD2 (6 bases). V was shortened by 3 bases and J by 7 bases, with 10 bases between the two germline ends. The CDR3 runs 12 residues. Germline CDR1 MNHEY, CDR2 SMNVEV (reference sequence). The CDR3 sequence is CASSFGAGEQYF. In nucleotides, the CDR3 is TGTGCCAGCAGTTTCGGGGCGGGGGAGCAGTACTTC.

The chain has TRBV27 and TRBJ1-2; D may be TRBD1 (5 bases). V dropped 4 bases and J dropped 5 bases, with 11 bases sitting between them. Per the germline V gene, CDR1 is MNHEY and CDR2 is SMNVEV (reference sequence). The CDR3 spans 13 residues. This CDR3 reads CASSYGGLYGYTF. As DNA, the CDR3 is TGTGCCAGCAGTTACGGGGGACTATATGGCTACACCTTC.

The rearrangement links TRBV7-2 to TRBJ1-4; D is possibly TRBD1 (5 bases). Germline CDR1 reads SGHTA; CDR2 reads FQGNSA. The CDR3 runs to 13 residues. Trimming stripped 4 bases from V and 8 bases from J, with 11 bases between. CDR3 DNA: TGTGCCAGCAGCTCCACGGGGGAGGAAAAACTGTTTTTT. Its translation is CASSSTGEEKLFF. The variable domain in full, with the rest retrieved from reference TRBV7-2 and TRBJ1-4, is GAGVSQSPSNKVTEKGKDVELRCDPISGHTALYWYRQSLGQGLEFLIYFQGNSAPDKSGLPSDRFSAERTGGSVSTLTIQRTQQEDSAVYLCASSSTGEEKLFFGSGTQLSVL.

The chain carries TRBV6-5 and TRBJ1-6; tentative D call: TRBD1 (5 bases). The germline gives CDR1 MNHEY, CDR2 SVGAGI. The CDR3 runs 14 residues. The V end lost 6 bases, the J end lost 9 bases, and 15 bases lay between the germline ends. The CDR3 sequence: CASRVQGASSPLHF. The CDR3 coding sequence is TGTGCCAGCAGGGTGCAGGGTGCCAGTTCACCCCTCCACTTT.

The rearrangement joins TRBV5-6 to TRBJ1-2; TRBD1 matches 8 bases. Germline trimming cut 5 bases from V and 8 bases from J; bases unmatched to any gene: 8. The germline CDR1 and CDR2 sequences are SGHDT and YYEEEE. The CDR3 is made up of 13 amino acids. In nucleotides, the CDR3 is TGTGCCAGCAGACTGGACAGGGACGGAGGCTACACCTTC. It translates to CASRLDRDGGYTF.

The rearrangement uses TRBV30 and TRBJ1-2, with TRBD1 as a possible D gene (6 bases). Trimming cost V 0 bases and J 12 bases, with 14 bases left between them. CDR3 length: 12 amino acids. CDR1 and CDR2 (germline): GTSNPN, SVGIG (reference sequence). The CDR3 bases are TGTGCCTGGAGTGTGTCGACAGGCTCCAACACCTTC. Translating gives CAWSVSTGSNTF.

This clone occurred once. The V gene is TRBV24-1, the J gene TRBJ2-4; D unresolved. This CDR3 is 14 amino acids long. Germline V CDR1 and CDR2: KGHDR, SFDVKD. Trimming removed 4 bases at V and 7 bases at J, with 13 bases between. In nucleotides, the CDR3 is TGTGCCACCAGTGAGTCCGATCTTCCTAACATTCAGTACTTC. It is translated as CATSESDLPNIQYF.

The chain uses TRBV27 and TRBJ1-5, with 9 nucleotides matching TRBD1. The junction had 11 bases not matched to a gene; V was cut back by 10 bases and J by 4 bases. The germline V gene has CDR1 MNHEY and CDR2 SMNVEV (reference sequence). The CDR3 has 15 amino acids. This chain's CDR3 is CAIERGTGSNQPQHF. The CDR3 nucleotides are TGTGCCATCGAACGGGGGACAGGGTCAAATCAGCCCCAGCATTTT.

Here the CDR3 DNA reads TGTGCCAGTAGCCGGCGGGCTAGCGGGAGGGCCCTATGGGACAATGAGCAGTTCTTC. It yields the protein CASSRRASGRALWDNEQFF. The chain couples TRBV19 to TRBJ2-1, with 12 bases matching TRBD2. The junction had 17 bases not matched to a gene; V was cut back by 6 bases and J by 5 bases. This CDR3 spans 19 amino acids. Germline V gives CDR1 LNHDA, CDR2 SQIVND (reference sequence).

V gene TRBV2 combines with J gene TRBJ2-6; no reliable D call. V dropped 2 bases and J dropped 2 bases, with 1 base sitting between them. Germline V gene sequence: CDR1 SNHLY, CDR2 FYNNEI. The CDR3 extends over 13 amino acids. The CDR3 loop reads CASSETGANVLTF. The CDR3 DNA reads as TGTGCCAGCAGTGAAACTGGGGCCAACGTCCTGACTTTC.